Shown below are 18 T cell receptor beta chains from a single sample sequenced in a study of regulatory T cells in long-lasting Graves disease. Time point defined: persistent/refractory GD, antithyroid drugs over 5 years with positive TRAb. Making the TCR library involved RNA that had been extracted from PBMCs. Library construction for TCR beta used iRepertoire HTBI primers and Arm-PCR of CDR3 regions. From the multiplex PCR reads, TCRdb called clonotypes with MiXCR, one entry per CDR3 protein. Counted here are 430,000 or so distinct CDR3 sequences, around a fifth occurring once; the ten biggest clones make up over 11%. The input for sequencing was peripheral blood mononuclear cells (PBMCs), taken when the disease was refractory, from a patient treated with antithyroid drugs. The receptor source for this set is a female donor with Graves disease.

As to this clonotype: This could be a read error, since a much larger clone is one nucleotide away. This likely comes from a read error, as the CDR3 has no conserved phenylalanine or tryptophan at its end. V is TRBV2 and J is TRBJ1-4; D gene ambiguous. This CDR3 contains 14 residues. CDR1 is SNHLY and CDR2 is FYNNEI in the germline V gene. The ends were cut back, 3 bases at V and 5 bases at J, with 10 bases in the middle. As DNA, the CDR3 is TGTGCCAGCAGTGAGTACGTGGGCAATGAAAAACTGTTTATT. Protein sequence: CASSEYVGNEKLFI.

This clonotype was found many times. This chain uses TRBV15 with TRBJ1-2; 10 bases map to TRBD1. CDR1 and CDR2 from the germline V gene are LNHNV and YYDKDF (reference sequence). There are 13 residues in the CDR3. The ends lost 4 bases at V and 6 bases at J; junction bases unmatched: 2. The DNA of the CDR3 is TGTGCCACCAGCAAAGGACAGGGGGATGGCTACACCTTC. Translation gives CATSKGQGDGYTF. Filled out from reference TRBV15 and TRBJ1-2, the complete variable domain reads DAMVIQNPRYQVTQFGKPVTLSCSQTLNHNVMYWYQQKSSQAPKLLFHYYDKDFNNEADTPDNFQSRRPNTSFCFLDIRSPGLGDTAMYLCATSKGQGDGYTFGSGTRLTVV.

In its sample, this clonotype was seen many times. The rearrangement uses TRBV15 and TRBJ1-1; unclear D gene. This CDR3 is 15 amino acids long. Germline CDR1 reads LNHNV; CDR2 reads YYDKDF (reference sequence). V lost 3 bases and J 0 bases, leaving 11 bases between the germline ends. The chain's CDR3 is CATSSWVNMNTEAFF. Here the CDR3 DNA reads TGTGCCACCAGCAGCTGGGTGAACATGAACACTGAAGCTTTCTTT.

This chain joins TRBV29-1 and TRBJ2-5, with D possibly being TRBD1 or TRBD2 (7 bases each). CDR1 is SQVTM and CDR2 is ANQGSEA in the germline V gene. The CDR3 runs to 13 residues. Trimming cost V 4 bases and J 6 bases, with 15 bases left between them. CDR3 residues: CSVGQGGMQTQYF. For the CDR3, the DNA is TGCAGCGTTGGCCAGGGGGGGATGCAGACCCAGTACTTC.

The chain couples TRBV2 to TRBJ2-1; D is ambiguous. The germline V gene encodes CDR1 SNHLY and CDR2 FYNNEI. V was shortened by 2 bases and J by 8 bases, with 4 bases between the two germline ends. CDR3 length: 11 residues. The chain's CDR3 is CASSESYEQFF. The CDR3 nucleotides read TGTGCCAGCAGTGAAAGTTATGAGCAGTTCTTC.

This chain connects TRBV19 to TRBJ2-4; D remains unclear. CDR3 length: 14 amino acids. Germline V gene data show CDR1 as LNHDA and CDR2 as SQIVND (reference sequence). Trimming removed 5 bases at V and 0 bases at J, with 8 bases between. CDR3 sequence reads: CASSATVAKNIQYF. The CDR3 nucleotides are TGTGCCAGTAGTGCCACCGTAGCCAAAAACATTCAGTACTTC.

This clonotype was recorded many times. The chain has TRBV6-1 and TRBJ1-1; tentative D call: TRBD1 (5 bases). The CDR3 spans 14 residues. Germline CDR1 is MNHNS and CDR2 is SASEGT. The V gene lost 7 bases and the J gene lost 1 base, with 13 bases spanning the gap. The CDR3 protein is CASTPYGANTEAFF. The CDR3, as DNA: TGTGCCAGCACCCCATACGGGGCGAACACTGAAGCTTTCTTT.

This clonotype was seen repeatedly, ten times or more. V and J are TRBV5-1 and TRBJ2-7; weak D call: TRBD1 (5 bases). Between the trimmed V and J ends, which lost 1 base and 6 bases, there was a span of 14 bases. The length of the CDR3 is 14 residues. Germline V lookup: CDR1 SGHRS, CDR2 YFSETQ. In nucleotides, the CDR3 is TGCGCCAGCAGCTTGCTCAGGGAAGGAATCGAGCAGTACTTC. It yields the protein CASSLLREGIEQYF.

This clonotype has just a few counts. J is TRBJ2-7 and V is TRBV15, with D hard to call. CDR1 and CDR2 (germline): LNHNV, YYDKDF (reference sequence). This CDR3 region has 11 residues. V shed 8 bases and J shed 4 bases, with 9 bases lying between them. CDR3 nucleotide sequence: TGTGCCACCGGGGTAGGGTACGAGCAGTACTTC. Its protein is CATGVGYEQYF.

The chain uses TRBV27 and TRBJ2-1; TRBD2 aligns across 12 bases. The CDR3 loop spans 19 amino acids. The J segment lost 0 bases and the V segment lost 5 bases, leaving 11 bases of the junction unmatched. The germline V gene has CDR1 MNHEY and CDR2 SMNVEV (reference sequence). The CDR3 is CASSPIGTSGRSSYNEQFF. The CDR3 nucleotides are TGTGCCAGCAGTCCTATCGGGACTAGCGGGCGCAGCTCCTACAATGAGCAGTTCTTC.

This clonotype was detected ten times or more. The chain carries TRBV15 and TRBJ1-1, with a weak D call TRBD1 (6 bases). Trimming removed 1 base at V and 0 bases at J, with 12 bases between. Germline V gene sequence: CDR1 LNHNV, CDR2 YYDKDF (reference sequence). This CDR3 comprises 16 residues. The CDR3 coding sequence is TGTGCCACCAGCAGAGTACCAGGGGTGGTGAACACTGAAGCTTTCTTT. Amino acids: CATSRVPGVVNTEAFF.

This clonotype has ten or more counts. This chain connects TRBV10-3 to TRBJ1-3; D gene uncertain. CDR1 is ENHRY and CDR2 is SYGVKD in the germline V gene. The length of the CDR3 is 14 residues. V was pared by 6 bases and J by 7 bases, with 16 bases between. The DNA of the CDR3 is TGTGCCATCAGCGAATTGACCCGCCCGAACACCATATATTTT. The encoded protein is CAISELTRPNTIYF.

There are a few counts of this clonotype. The CDR3: CASSESADRALTEQYF. CDR3 coding DNA: TGTGCCAGCAGCGAATCAGCGGACAGGGCGCTTACGGAGCAGTACTTC. V gene TRBV7-3 combines with J gene TRBJ2-7, with 8 bases lining up with TRBD1. V dropped 5 bases and J dropped 7; count of bases not matched to a gene: 16. Germline V gene data show CDR1 as SGHTA and CDR2 as FQGTGA. The CDR3 sequence is 16 residues long.

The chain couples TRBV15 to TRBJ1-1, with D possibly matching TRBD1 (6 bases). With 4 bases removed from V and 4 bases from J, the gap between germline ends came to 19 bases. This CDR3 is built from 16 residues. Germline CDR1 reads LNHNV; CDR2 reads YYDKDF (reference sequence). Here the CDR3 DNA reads TGTGCCACCAGCAATCTCCGGGACACCGCATTCACTGAAGCTTTCTTT. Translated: CATSNLRDTAFTEAFF. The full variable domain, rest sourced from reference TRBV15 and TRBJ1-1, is DAMVIQNPRYQVTQFGKPVTLSCSQTLNHNVMYWYQQKSSQAPKLLFHYYDKDFNNEADTPDNFQSRRPNTSFCFLDIRSPGLGDTAMYLCATSNLRDTAFTEAFFGQGTRLTVV.

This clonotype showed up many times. This CDR3 reads CASSPNTVENQPQHF. The CDR3, as DNA: TGTGCCAGCAGTCCTAATACCGTAGAAAATCAGCCCCAGCATTTT. V is TRBV12-3 or TRBV12-4 and J is TRBJ1-5; D gene uncertain. The CDR3 has 15 residues. V was pared by 5 bases and J by 4 bases, with 15 bases between.

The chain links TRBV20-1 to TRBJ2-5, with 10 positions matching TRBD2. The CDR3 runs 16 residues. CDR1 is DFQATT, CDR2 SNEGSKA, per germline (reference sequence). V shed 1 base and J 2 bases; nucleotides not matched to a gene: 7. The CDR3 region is CSARASGSLVQETQYF. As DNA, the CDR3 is TGCAGTGCTAGAGCTAGCGGGAGTCTAGTACAAGAGACCCAGTACTTC.

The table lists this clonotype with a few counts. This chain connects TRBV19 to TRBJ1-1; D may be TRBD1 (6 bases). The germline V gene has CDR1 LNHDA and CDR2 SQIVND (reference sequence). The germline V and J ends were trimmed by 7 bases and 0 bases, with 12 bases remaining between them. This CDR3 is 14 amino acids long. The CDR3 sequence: CASTADSMNTEAFF. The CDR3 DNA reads TGTGCCAGTACCGCGGACAGCATGAACACTGAAGCTTTCTTT.

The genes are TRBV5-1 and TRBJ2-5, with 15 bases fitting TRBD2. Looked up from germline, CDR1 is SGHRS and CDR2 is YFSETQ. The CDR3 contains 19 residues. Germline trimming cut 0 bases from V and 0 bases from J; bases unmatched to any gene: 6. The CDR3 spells CASSLAPGLAGGYQETQYF. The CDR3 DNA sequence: TGCGCCAGCAGCTTGGCCCCCGGACTAGCGGGAGGGTACCAAGAGACCCAGTACTTC.